The clone carrying this TCR beta chain was seen more than once but under ten times. The data belong to a study of technical replicates of blood from a few donors. Trimming stripped 2 bases from V and 1 base from J, with 5 bases between. There are 13 residues in the CDR3. Germline-derived CDR1 and CDR2 are MNHEY and SVGAGI. Some clones are missing from TCRdb's copy, which holds only in-frame ones; the method was immunoSEQ multiplex PCR. This table has tens of thousands of clones, around 90% appearing once. The chain links TRBV6-5 to TRBJ1-1; D gene ambiguous. The sample taken for sequencing was T cells isolated from PBMCs. The clonotype comes from a human donor in good health. Some clones in this sample may be carry-over from other donors' samples. The CDR3 loop reads CASSYPGNTEAFF. CDR3 nucleotides: TGTGCCAGCAGTTACCCAGGGAACACTGAAGCTTTCTTT.